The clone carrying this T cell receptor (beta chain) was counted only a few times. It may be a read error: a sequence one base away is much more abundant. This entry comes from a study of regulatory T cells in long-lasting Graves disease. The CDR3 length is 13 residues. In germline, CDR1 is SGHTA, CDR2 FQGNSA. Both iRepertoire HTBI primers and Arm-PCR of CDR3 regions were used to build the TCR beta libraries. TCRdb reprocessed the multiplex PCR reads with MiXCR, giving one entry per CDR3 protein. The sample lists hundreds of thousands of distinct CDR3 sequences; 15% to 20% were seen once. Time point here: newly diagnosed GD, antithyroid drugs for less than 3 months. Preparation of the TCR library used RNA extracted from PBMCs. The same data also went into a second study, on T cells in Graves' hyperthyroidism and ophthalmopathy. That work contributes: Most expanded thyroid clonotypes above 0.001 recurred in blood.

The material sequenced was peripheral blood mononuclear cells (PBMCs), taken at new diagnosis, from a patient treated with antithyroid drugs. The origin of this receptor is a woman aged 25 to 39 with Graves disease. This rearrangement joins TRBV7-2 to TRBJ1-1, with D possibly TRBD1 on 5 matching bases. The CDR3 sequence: CASSLTVNTEASF. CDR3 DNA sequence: TGTGCCAGCAGCTTGACAGTGAACACTGAAGCTTCCTTT.